The clone carrying this T cell receptor (beta chain) was seen repeatedly, ten times or more. Its antigen is currently unknown. The data derive from a study of T cell repertoires in cytomegalovirus infection. Study observations and caveats: HLA-C-restricted CMV clonotypes gave the most frequent clonotype in two of eight donors.

The germline V and J ends were trimmed by 2 bases and 3 bases, with 13 bases remaining between them. The CDR3 consists of 15 residues. CDR1 SGHVS and CDR2 FQNEAQ come from the germline V gene. MiXCR, run by TCRdb on the reads, gives a single entry per CDR3 protein. The sample has fewer than 550,000 distinct CDR3 sequences, approximately 15% seen once. This clonotype was obtained from a human donor in good health (CMV status not recorded). Some clones in this sample may be carry-over from other donors' samples. This chain uses TRBV7-8 with TRBJ2-5; no reliable D call. The sample comprised CD8+ T cells from PBMCs. The CDR3 nucleotides are TGTGCCAGCAGCTTAATCCTAGTAGGTGAAGAGACCCAGTACTTC. It specifies CASSLILVGEETQYF.